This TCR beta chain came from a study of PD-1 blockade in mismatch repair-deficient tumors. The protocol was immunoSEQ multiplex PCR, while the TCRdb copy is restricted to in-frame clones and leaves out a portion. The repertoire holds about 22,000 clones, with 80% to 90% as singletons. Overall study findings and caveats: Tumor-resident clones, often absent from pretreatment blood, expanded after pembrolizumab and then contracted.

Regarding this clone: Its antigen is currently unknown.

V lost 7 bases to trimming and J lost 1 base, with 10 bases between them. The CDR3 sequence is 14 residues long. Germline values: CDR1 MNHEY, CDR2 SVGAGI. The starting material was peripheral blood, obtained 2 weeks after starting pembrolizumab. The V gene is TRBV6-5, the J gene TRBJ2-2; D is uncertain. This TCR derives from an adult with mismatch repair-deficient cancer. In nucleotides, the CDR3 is TGTGCCAGCAACTCGTTAGTGAACACCGGGGAGCTGTTTTTT. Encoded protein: CASNSLVNTGELFF.